These 14 T cell receptor beta chains share one sample of origin, sequenced in a study of Graves' ophthalmopathy and Graves' hyperthyroidism. Amplification of the TCR beta CDR3 regions used RNA transcripts (as template). HTBI primers were employed in first-round RT-PCR, then a second-round multiplex PCR followed. One entry per CDR3 protein results from TCRdb running MiXCR on the multiplex PCR reads. In the table there are about 370,000 distinct CDR3 sequences, approximately 16% of which are singletons. Material: peripheral blood. The receptors shown here come from a woman between 18 and 29 years old with Graves' ophthalmopathy.

This clonotype was recorded at least ten times. The rearrangement joins TRBV7-2 to TRBJ1-5; a possible D gene is TRBD1 (6 bases). Germline V gene data show CDR1 as SGHTA and CDR2 as FQGNSA. The germline V and J ends were trimmed by 5 bases and 5 bases, with 16 bases remaining between them. The CDR3 spans 15 residues. The CDR3 loop is CASSLGHRDDQPQHF. The CDR3 DNA follows: TGTGCCAGCAGCCTAGGTCACAGGGACGATCAGCCCCAGCATTTT.

The rearrangement joins TRBV6-1 to TRBJ1-1; TRBD1 matches at 7 bases. The CDR3 contains 19 residues. J gave up 1 base and V 3 bases, and 17 bases lay outside the gene matches. Germline loops: CDR1 MNHNS, CDR2 SASEGT. The CDR3 loop is CASSDHSAVQGYENTEAFF. The CDR3 region has the DNA TGTGCCAGCAGTGATCATAGCGCTGTACAGGGGTACGAGAACACTGAAGCTTTCTTT.

In its sample, this clonotype was seen many times. The chain recombines TRBV7-2 with TRBJ2-7, with a tentative D call TRBD1 (6 bases). The CDR3 extends over 13 amino acids. Trimming left V 5 bases short and J 7 bases short, with 15 bases between. CDR1 and CDR2 (germline): SGHTA, FQGNSA. CDR3 in DNA: TGTGCCAGCAGCGAACAAACCGGGACAGAGCAGTACTTC. Amino acids: CASSEQTGTEQYF.

This clonotype was seen at least ten times. The chain joins TRBV6-1 to TRBJ2-5, with 8 bases that match TRBD1. CDR1 and CDR2 (germline): MNHNS, SASEGT. Trimming cost V 1 base and J 3 bases; bases outside gene matches: 1. This CDR3 region has 14 residues. The CDR3 sequence is CASSEGTGKETQYF. CDR3 bases: TGTGCCAGCAGTGAAGGGACAGGGAAAGAGACCCAGTACTTC.

This chain joins TRBV27 and TRBJ2-2; maybe TRBD2 (5 bases). This CDR3 is 15 amino acids long. The germline CDR1 and CDR2 sequences are MNHEY and SMNVEV (reference sequence). V was pared by 4 bases and J by 4 bases, with 13 bases between. This CDR3 is CASSSTRFLTGELFF. The DNA for the CDR3 is TGTGCCAGCAGTTCCACTAGGTTTCTCACCGGGGAGCTGTTTTTT.

Ten or more counts support this clonotype. The chain joins TRBV6-5 to TRBJ2-7; D is uncertain. With 2 bases removed from V and 1 base from J, the gap between germline ends came to 12 bases. This CDR3 comprises 15 residues. CDR1 and CDR2 from the germline V gene are MNHEY and SVGAGI. CDR3 nucleotide sequence: TGTGCCAGCAGTTACGTCGCTCTCCCATCCTACGAGCAGTACTTC. Translation: CASSYVALPSYEQYF.

The chain carries TRBV11-2 and TRBJ2-3; 14 nucleotides align to TRBD2. This CDR3 is 16 amino acids long. Germline CDR1 reads SGHAT; CDR2 reads FQNNGV. After removal of 1 base from V and 5 bases from J, the junction contained 2 bases not matched to a gene. The CDR3 DNA sequence: TGTGCCAGCAGCTTAGGACTAGCGGGGGGGAGAGATACGCAGTATTTT. Protein: CASSLGLAGGRDTQYF.

This clonotype was observed at least ten times. This chain uses TRBV5-1 with TRBJ1-2; the D gene is possibly TRBD1 (6 bases). Germline V gene data show CDR1 as SGHRS and CDR2 as YFSETQ. The ends were cut back, 4 bases at V and 4 bases at J, with 11 bases in the middle. The CDR3 spans 13 residues. The CDR3 spells CASSTTGTYGYTF. The CDR3 region has the DNA TGCGCCAGCAGCACGACAGGAACCTATGGCTACACCTTC. The full variable domain, completed using reference TRBV5-1 and TRBJ1-2, is KAGVTQTPRYLIKTRGQQVTLSCSPISGHRSVSWYQQTPGQGLQFLFEYFSETQRNKGNFPGRFSGRQFSNSRSEMNVSTLELGDSALYLCASSTTGTYGYTFGSGTRLTVV.

This clonotype was recorded many times. This rearrangement joins TRBV20-1 to TRBJ1-2, with a weak D call TRBD1 (6 bases). V lost 5 bases to trimming and J lost 5 bases, with 12 bases between them. Germline CDR1 and CDR2: DFQATT and SNEGSKA (reference sequence). This CDR3 has 12 residues. The CDR3 protein is CSASGTTYGYTF. The CDR3 nucleotides read TGCAGTGCTTCCGGGACAACTTATGGCTACACCTTC.

This clonotype was picked up many times. This sequence joins TRBV28 and TRBJ1-2; a possible D gene is TRBD1 (6 bases). Per the germline V gene, CDR1 is MDHEN and CDR2 is SYDVKM. Trimming cost V 4 bases and J 12 bases, with 15 bases left between them. The CDR3 covers 12 residues. CDR3 in amino acids: CASSSLQGLDTF. The CDR3, as DNA: TGTGCCAGCAGTTCATTACAGGGACTGGACACCTTC.

Ten or more counts support this clonotype. This chain links TRBV27 with TRBJ1-1; 12 bases map to TRBD1. This CDR3 is 17 amino acids long. The germline CDR1 and CDR2 sequences are MNHEY and SMNVEV (reference sequence). V shed 4 bases and J 5 bases; nucleotides not matched to a gene: 11. This chain's CDR3 is CASSSGTGGIRGTEAFF. The CDR3 DNA is TGTGCCAGCAGTTCCGGGACAGGGGGCATACGAGGGACTGAAGCTTTCTTT.

This clonotype was observed at least ten times. This chain links TRBV19 with TRBJ1-1; no clear D gene. Trimming took 4 bases from V and 6 from J, leaving 9 bases between them. The germline V gene has CDR1 LNHDA and CDR2 SQIVND (reference sequence). The CDR3 contains 12 residues. CDR3 nucleotide sequence: TGTGCCAGTAGTACCCCGTGGGCTGAAGCTTTCTTT. Its translation is CASSTPWAEAFF.

Many counts were recorded for this clonotype. This chain links TRBV6-5 with TRBJ2-7, with 11 bases that match TRBD1. The trim removed 7 bases at V and 4 bases at J, leaving 6 bases unmatched. Germline-derived CDR1 and CDR2 are MNHEY and SVGAGI. The CDR3 loop spans 14 amino acids. The CDR3: CASNLDRGPYEQYF. CDR3 bases: TGTGCCAGCAACCTGGACAGGGGGCCGTACGAGCAGTACTTC.

This clonotype was picked up many times. The chain employs TRBV7-8 and TRBJ2-7; possible D gene TRBD2, 7 bases. The CDR3 covers 18 residues. Between the trimmed V and J ends, which lost 5 bases and 7 bases, there was a span of 30 bases. Germline CDR1 SGHVS, CDR2 FQNEAQ. CDR3 in amino acids: CASSARTLGGVPTEEQYF. The CDR3 nucleotides read TGTGCCAGCAGCGCGCGCACCCTAGGGGGGGTCCCCACTGAGGAGCAGTACTTC.